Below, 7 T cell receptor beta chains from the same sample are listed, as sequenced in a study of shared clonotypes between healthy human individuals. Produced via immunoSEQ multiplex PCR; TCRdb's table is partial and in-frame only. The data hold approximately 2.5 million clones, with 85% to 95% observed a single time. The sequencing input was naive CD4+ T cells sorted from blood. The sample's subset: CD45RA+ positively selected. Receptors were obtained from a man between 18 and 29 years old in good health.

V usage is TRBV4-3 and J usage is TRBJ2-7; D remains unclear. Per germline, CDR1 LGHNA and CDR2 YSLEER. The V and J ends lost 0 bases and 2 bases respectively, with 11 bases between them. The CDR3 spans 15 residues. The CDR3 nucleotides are TGCGCCAGCAGCCAAGATGCCGGCGCAGCCTACGAGCAGTACTTC. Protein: CASSQDAGAAYEQYF.

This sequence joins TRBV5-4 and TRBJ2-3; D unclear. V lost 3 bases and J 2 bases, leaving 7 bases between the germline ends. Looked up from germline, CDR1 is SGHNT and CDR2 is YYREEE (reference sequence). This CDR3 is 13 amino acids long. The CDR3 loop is CASSSPPTDTQYF. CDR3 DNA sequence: TGTGCCAGCAGCTCCCCTCCCACAGATACGCAGTATTTT.

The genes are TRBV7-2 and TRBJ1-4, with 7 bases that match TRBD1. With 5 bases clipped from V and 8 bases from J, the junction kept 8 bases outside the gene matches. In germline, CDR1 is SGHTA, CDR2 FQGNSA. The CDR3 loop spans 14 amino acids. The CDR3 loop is CASSQQGRGEKLFF. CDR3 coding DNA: TGTGCCAGCAGCCAACAGGGGCGCGGCGAAAAACTGTTTTTT.

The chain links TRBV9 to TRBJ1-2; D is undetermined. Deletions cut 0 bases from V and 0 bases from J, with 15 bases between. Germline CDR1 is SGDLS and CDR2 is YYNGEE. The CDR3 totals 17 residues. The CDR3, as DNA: TGTGCCAGCAGCGTAGGGGTTATGTGGGCAGCTAACTATGGCTACACCTTC. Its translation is CASSVGVMWAANYGYTF.

The CDR3 loop is CSVLVRGLKETQYF. CDR3 in DNA: TGCAGCGTTCTTGTCAGGGGGCTCAAGGAGACCCAGTACTTC. The chain carries TRBV29-1 and TRBJ2-5; 8 positions agree with TRBD1. CDR3 length: 14 amino acids. Germline CDR1 reads SQVTM; CDR2 reads ANQGSEA. Trimming took 5 bases from V and 5 from J; bases not matched to a gene: 10.

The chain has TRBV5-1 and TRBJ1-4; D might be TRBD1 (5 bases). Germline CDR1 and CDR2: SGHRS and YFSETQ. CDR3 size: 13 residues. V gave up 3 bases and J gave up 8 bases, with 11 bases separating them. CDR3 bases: TGCGCCAGCAGCTCTCAGGGTGACGAAAAACTGTTTTTT. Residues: CASSSQGDEKLFF.

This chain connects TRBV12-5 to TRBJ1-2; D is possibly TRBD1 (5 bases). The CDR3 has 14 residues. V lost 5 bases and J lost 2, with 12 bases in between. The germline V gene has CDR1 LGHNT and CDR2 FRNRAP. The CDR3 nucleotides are TGTGCTAGTGGTCCCAGGGCTTCGAACTATGGCTACACCTTC. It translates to CASGPRASNYGYTF.